The clone carrying this TCR beta chain was counted a few times. TCRdb redid the calling of the 5' RACE reads with MiXCR, one entry per CDR3 protein. The data contain about 560,000 distinct CDR3 sequences, about a fifth of them singletons. The data stem from a study of T-cell memory formation after mild COVID-19. Between the trimmed V and J ends, which lost 7 bases and 1 base, there was a span of 7 bases. Germline-derived CDR1 and CDR2 are MNHNY and SVGAGI (reference sequence). This CDR3 comprises 13 residues. The chain joins TRBV6-6 to TRBJ2-2; no reliable D call. The TCR comes from an adult woman who had mild COVID-19 (a few samples of this study predate the infection). Cell type and time point are not known. Material for sequencing was PBMCs or a T cell subset sorted from them (not recorded which). CDR3 coding DNA: TGTGCCAGCACCCGCGGGAACACCGGGGAGCTGTTTTTT. It codes for CASTRGNTGELFF.